A selection of T cell receptor beta chains follows, all from one sample in a study of blood T cell repertoires in COVID-19. Sequenced by immunoSEQ multiplex PCR; TCRdb stores in-frame clones only, minus some. The sample includes 150,000 or so clones, more than 90% of them seen just once. Specimen: peripheral blood. Receptors were obtained from a man in his 60s with active or convalescent COVID-19. The CDR3 runs from the conserved cysteine through the conserved F or W. The order of the fields is CDR3 protein, CDR3 DNA, D gene, J gene, clone size, V gene. D genes are given only for firm matches. Clone sizes are given selectively: once, few, many, or a class where the clone is expanded.

cdr3_aa: CASSPTGYGYTF
cdr3_nt: TGTGCCAGTAGTCCGACAGGATATGGCTACACCTTC
d_call: .
j_call: TRBJ1-2
clone_size: .
v_call: TRBV19

cdr3_aa: CASSPGTGGVTDTQYF
cdr3_nt: TGTGCCAGCAGCCCCGGGACGGGGGGGGTCACAGATACGCAGTATTTT
d_call: TRBD2
j_call: TRBJ2-3
clone_size: .
v_call: TRBV11-2

cdr3_aa: CASSQDSNSPLHF
cdr3_nt: TGTGCCAGCAGCCAGGACAGCAATTCACCCCTCCACTTT
d_call: .
j_call: TRBJ1-6
clone_size: .
v_call: TRBV4-2

cdr3_aa: CASSLGGGVEAFF
cdr3_nt: TGCGCCAGCAGCTTGGGAGGGGGAGTTGAAGCTTTCTTT
d_call: .
j_call: TRBJ1-1
clone_size: once
v_call: TRBV5-1

cdr3_aa: CASSLGTGNNQPQHF
cdr3_nt: TGTGCCAGCAGCTTGGGGACAGGAAACAATCAGCCCCAGCATTTT
d_call: TRBD1
j_call: TRBJ1-5
clone_size: .
v_call: TRBV5-4

cdr3_aa: CASSPRSGSGAEAFF
cdr3_nt: TGTGCCAGCTCACCGCGCTCGGGGAGTGGGGCTGAAGCTTTCTTT
d_call: .
j_call: TRBJ1-1
clone_size: .
v_call: TRBV18

cdr3_aa: CASSLASGATEAFF
cdr3_nt: TGCGCCAGCAGCTTGGCCTCAGGGGCCACTGAAGCTTTCTTT
d_call: .
j_call: TRBJ1-1
clone_size: .
v_call: TRBV5-1

cdr3_aa: CASSLGLAGGNSGTDTQYF
cdr3_nt: TGTGCCAGCAGCTTGGGACTAGCGGGGGGTAATAGCGGCACAGATACGCAGTATTTT
d_call: TRBD2
j_call: TRBJ2-3
clone_size: .
v_call: TRBV5-4

cdr3_aa: CASSDRDSTWYQETQYF
cdr3_nt: TGTGCCAGCAGTGACCGGGACTCCACTTGGTACCAAGAGACCCAGTACTTC
d_call: .
j_call: TRBJ2-5
clone_size: .
v_call: TRBV6-2/TRBV6-3

cdr3_aa: CAWSVRLANEKLFF
cdr3_nt: TGTGCCTGGAGTGTACGTTTAGCTAATGAAAAACTGTTTTTT
d_call: .
j_call: TRBJ1-4
clone_size: once
v_call: TRBV30

cdr3_aa: CASSLDSGSNQPQHF
cdr3_nt: TGCGCCAGCAGCTTGGACAGCGGGAGCAATCAGCCCCAGCATTTT
d_call: .
j_call: TRBJ1-5
clone_size: .
v_call: TRBV5-1

cdr3_aa: CASRRLNGYEQFF
cdr3_nt: TGTGCCAGCAGAAGACTCAATGGCTATGAGCAGTTCTTC
d_call: .
j_call: TRBJ2-1
clone_size: .
v_call: TRBV27

cdr3_aa: CASSERTVQSNTEAFF
cdr3_nt: TGTGCCAGCAGTGAACGCACGGTTCAATCGAACACTGAAGCTTTCTTT
d_call: .
j_call: TRBJ1-1
clone_size: .
v_call: TRBV6-1

cdr3_aa: CASSAGQGANSPLHF
cdr3_nt: TGTGCCAGCAGCGCGGGACAGGGAGCGAATTCACCCCTCCACTTT
d_call: TRBD1
j_call: TRBJ1-6
clone_size: .
v_call: TRBV7-9

cdr3_aa: CASGLVPAVQGQDLRGENAEAFF
cdr3_nt: TGTGCTAGTGGTTTGGTTCCAGCGGTACAGGGTCAAGATTTACGGGGGGAAAACGCTGAAGCTTTCTTT
d_call: .
j_call: TRBJ1-1
clone_size: .
v_call: TRBV12-5

cdr3_aa: CASSLTGLKETQYF
cdr3_nt: TGTGCCAGCAGCCTTACGGGACTGAAAGAGACCCAGTACTTC
d_call: .
j_call: TRBJ2-5
clone_size: .
v_call: TRBV3-1/TRBV3-2

cdr3_aa: CASSAPGTSGGAWGTGELFF
cdr3_nt: TGTGCCAGCAGCGCTCCCGGGACTAGCGGGGGGGCCTGGGGTACCGGGGAGCTGTTTTTT
d_call: TRBD2
j_call: TRBJ2-2
clone_size: .
v_call: TRBV28

cdr3_aa: CASSLGEVGQGRYGYTF
cdr3_nt: TGTGCCAGCAGCTTGGGGGAGGTGGGACAGGGAAGGTATGGCTACACCTTC
d_call: TRBD1
j_call: TRBJ1-2
clone_size: .
v_call: TRBV7-6